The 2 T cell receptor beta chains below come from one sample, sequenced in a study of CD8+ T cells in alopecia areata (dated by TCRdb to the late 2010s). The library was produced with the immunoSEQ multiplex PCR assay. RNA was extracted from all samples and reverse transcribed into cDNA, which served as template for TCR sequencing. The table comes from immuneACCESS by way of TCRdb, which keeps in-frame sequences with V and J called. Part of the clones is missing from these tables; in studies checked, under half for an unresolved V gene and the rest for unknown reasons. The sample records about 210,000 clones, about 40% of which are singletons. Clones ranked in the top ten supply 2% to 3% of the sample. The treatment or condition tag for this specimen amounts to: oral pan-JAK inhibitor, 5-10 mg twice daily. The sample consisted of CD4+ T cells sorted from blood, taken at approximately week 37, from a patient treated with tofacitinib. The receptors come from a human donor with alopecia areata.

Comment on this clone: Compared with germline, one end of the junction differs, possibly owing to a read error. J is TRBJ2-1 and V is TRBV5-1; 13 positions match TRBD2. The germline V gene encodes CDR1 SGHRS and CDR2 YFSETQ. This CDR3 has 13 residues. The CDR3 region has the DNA TGCGCCAGCAGCTTAACTAGCGGGAGGGATGGGGTCTTC. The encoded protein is CASSLTSGRDGVF.

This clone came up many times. This chain's CDR3 is CASSTTSGELFF. Here the CDR3 DNA reads TGTGCCAGCAGTACTACTAGCGGGGAGCTGTTTTTT. This rearrangement joins TRBV2 to TRBJ2-2; a weak D match, TRBD2 (5 bases). CDR1 and CDR2 (germline): SNHLY, FYNNEI. V was pared by 5 bases and J by 7 bases, with 8 bases between. This CDR3 spans 12 amino acids.